These 30 T cell receptor beta chains were all obtained from the same sample, sequenced in a study of identical twins. Via MiXCR, TCRdb re-called the 5' RACE reads, giving one row per CDR3 protein. In the table there are approximately 670,000 distinct CDR3 sequences, 5.5% to 6.5% of which are singletons. Sequenced sample: naive T cells sorted from blood. Receptors were obtained from a man aged 18 to 29 in good health.

This clonotype was observed a few times. The rearrangement joins TRBV30 to TRBJ2-7; no reliable D call. V lost 1 base to trimming and J lost 3 bases, with 16 bases between them. Per the germline V gene, CDR1 is GTSNPN and CDR2 is SVGIG (reference sequence). This CDR3 is 15 amino acids long. The CDR3 here is CAWSDTATKDYEQYF. CDR3 DNA: TGTGCCTGGAGTGACACAGCCACGAAAGACTACGAGCAGTACTTC.

This clonotype was recorded at least ten times. The J gene is TRBJ2-1, the V gene TRBV20-1; no clear D gene. The germline gives CDR1 DFQATT, CDR2 SNEGSKA (reference sequence). This CDR3 has 14 residues. V shed 3 bases and J shed 3 bases, with 12 bases lying between them. The CDR3 region has the DNA TGCAGTGCTAGGGATCCTACAAACTACAATGAGCAGTTCTTC. This sequence encodes CSARDPTNYNEQFF.

The rearrangement joins TRBV20-1 to TRBJ2-5; no clear D gene. Germline CDR1 and CDR2: DFQATT and SNEGSKA (reference sequence). This CDR3 comprises 11 residues. With 5 bases removed from V and 7 bases from J, the gap between germline ends came to 11 bases. The CDR3 loop is CSAPVVGTQYF. CDR3 nucleotide sequence: TGCAGTGCTCCCGTCGTAGGGACCCAGTACTTC.

The chain links TRBV5-5 to TRBJ2-2, with a weak D call TRBD2 (6 bases). Germline CDR1 is SGHKS and CDR2 is YYEKEE (reference sequence). The V gene lost 3 bases and the J gene lost 2 bases, with 14 bases spanning the gap. The CDR3 has 16 residues. This CDR3 reads CASSSIGTPNTGELFF. CDR3 in DNA: TGTGCCAGCAGCTCCATCGGGACTCCTAACACCGGGGAGCTGTTTTTT.

This clonotype has just a few counts. This chain joins TRBV12-3 or TRBV12-4 and TRBJ2-6; TRBD1 aligns across 8 bases. V lost 1 base to trimming and J lost 1 base; unmatched junction nucleotides: 6. The CDR3 contains 18 residues. CDR3 nucleotide sequence: TGTGCCAGCAGTTTAGGACCTCAGGGGGCGTCTGGGGCCAACGTCCTGACTTTC. Encoded protein: CASSLGPQGASGANVLTF.

This clonotype was recorded at least ten times. V gene TRBV5-6 combines with J gene TRBJ2-5; possible D gene TRBD1, 5 bases. The CDR3 is 13 residues long. Germline CDR1 and CDR2: SGHDT and YYEEEE. V lost 1 base and J lost 5, with 9 bases in between. CDR3 bases: TGTGCCAGCAGCTTGAGGGGAACGGAGACCCAGTACTTC. Encoded protein: CASSLRGTETQYF.

This clonotype was counted ten times or more. One end of the junction does not line up with germline, which may come from a read error. J is TRBJ2-1 and V is TRBV5-1; D is undetermined. The CDR3 has 15 residues. Germline lookup yields CDR1 SGHRS and CDR2 YFSETQ. DNA of the CDR3: TGCGCCAGCAGCTTGATAAGCCACTCCGACAATGAGCAGTTCTTC. Amino acid sequence: CASSLISHSDNEQFF.

The chain employs TRBV3-1 and TRBJ2-1; 8 bases are a match to TRBD2. Germline CDR1 is LGHDT and CDR2 is YNNKEL (reference sequence). V gave up 1 base and J gave up 5 bases; unmatched junction bases: 13. The CDR3 length is 18 residues. CDR3 nucleotide sequence: TGTGCCAGCAGCCAAGGGGTCCTAGCGGGTCGCTTCGACAATGAGCAGTTCTTC. This translates into CASSQGVLAGRFDNEQFF.

V and J are TRBV5-1 and TRBJ2-5, with D perhaps matching TRBD2 (6 bases). Germline-derived CDR1 and CDR2 are SGHRS and YFSETQ. Trimming removed 4 bases from V and 2 bases from J, with 18 bases in between. This CDR3 spans 16 amino acids. CDR3 in DNA: TGCGCCAGCAGCCCGCCGGGACTCGACGGTCAAGAGACCCAGTACTTC. Its translation is CASSPPGLDGQETQYF.

This clonotype was observed many times. The chain couples TRBV5-1 to TRBJ2-1, with TRBD1 matching 7 bases. The CDR3 is made up of 15 amino acids. Trimming removed 2 bases from V and 4 bases from J; junction bases left unmatched: 6. Germline V CDR1 and CDR2: SGHRS, YFSETQ. CDR3 bases: TGCGCCAGCAGCTTATGGCAGGGGGAATACAATGAGCAGTTCTTC. Its protein is CASSLWQGEYNEQFF.

This rearrangement joins TRBV6-2 or TRBV6-3 to TRBJ1-5; 7 positions agree with TRBD1. With 5 bases clipped from V and 5 bases from J, the junction kept 9 bases outside the gene matches. Germline CDR1 reads MNHEY; CDR2 reads SVGEGT. The CDR3 is 15 amino acids. CDR3 sequence: CASSQSGGGHQPQHF. The CDR3, as DNA: TGTGCCAGCAGTCAATCAGGGGGGGGCCATCAGCCCCAGCATTTT.

The V and J genes are TRBV12-3 or TRBV12-4 and TRBJ2-1; D call uncertain. The V end lost 5 bases, the J end lost 10 bases, and 18 bases lay between the germline ends. The length of the CDR3 is 14 residues. The CDR3 sequence is CASSLRLDPWEQFF. Here the CDR3 DNA reads TGTGCCAGCAGTCTAAGACTGGACCCCTGGGAGCAGTTCTTC.

This clonotype has at least ten counts. This chain uses TRBV20-1 with TRBJ2-1; D call uncertain. CDR3 length equals 10 residues. Trimming pared 6 bases from V and 5 bases from J, leaving 5 bases between. CDR1 and CDR2 from the germline V gene are DFQATT and SNEGSKA (reference sequence). The DNA of the CDR3 is TGCAGTGCCAACCACAATGAGCAGTTCTTC. Amino acid sequence: CSANHNEQFF.

J is TRBJ1-5 and V is TRBV12-3 or TRBV12-4, with unresolved D. Deletions cut 6 bases from V and 7 bases from J, with 13 bases between. This CDR3 spans 13 amino acids. CDR3 amino acids: CASSRGGGQPQHF. The DNA for the CDR3 is TGTGCCAGCAGCCGGGGTGGTGGGCAGCCCCAGCATTTT.

The chain recombines TRBV5-1 with TRBJ2-2; 12 bases line up with TRBD2. V was clipped by 3 bases and J by 8 bases; unmatched bases: 14. Germline V lookup: CDR1 SGHRS, CDR2 YFSETQ. This CDR3 region has 18 residues. The CDR3 nucleotides read TGCGCCAGCAGCTGGATGACTAGCGGGAGTGGTTGGCAAGGGGAGCTGTTTTTT. Its protein product is CASSWMTSGSGWQGELFF.

This clonotype was picked up many times. The chain joins TRBV27 to TRBJ2-3; 13 bases fit TRBD2. Germline CDR1 and CDR2: MNHEY and SMNVEV (reference sequence). The CDR3 sequence is 15 residues long. With V trimmed by 3 bases and J by 4 bases, 1 base remained unmatched. The CDR3 nucleotides are TGTGCCAGCAGTTTTGGACTAGCGGGGGCAGATACGCAGTATTTT. This codes for CASSFGLAGADTQYF.

The table lists this clonotype with many counts. The V and J genes are TRBV7-9 and TRBJ1-1; D unclear. The CDR3 covers 12 residues. Germline values: CDR1 SEHNR, CDR2 FQNEAQ (reference sequence). Trimming stripped 5 bases from V and 3 bases from J, with 7 bases between. The CDR3 loop is CASSPRDTEAFF. The CDR3 DNA reads as TGTGCCAGCAGCCCCCGGGACACTGAAGCTTTCTTT.

Turning to this clonotype: No conserved phenylalanine or tryptophan is present at the end of the CDR3, so a read error is the likely explanation. The chain is built from TRBV25-1 and TRBJ2-5; D call uncertain. V lost 3 bases and J 5 bases, leaving 1 base between the germline ends. The CDR3 consists of 10 residues. Per germline, CDR1 MGHDK and CDR2 SYGVNS. The CDR3 loop is CASSEETQYS. The CDR3 coding sequence is TGTGCCAGCAGTGAGGAGACCCAGTACTCC.

This chain joins TRBV11-2 and TRBJ2-7, with 15 bases lining up with TRBD2. Germline CDR1 reads SGHAT; CDR2 reads FQNNGV. The CDR3 length is 20 residues. V lost 4 bases, J lost 1 base, and 14 bases stayed unmatched. Here the CDR3 reads CASSSITGMGTSGRSYEQYF. CDR3 DNA: TGTGCCAGCAGCTCCATAACCGGGATGGGGACTAGCGGGAGGTCCTACGAGCAGTACTTC. Using reference TRBV11-2 and TRBJ2-7 for the parts outside the CDR3, the full variable domain is EAGVAQSPRYKIIEKRQSVAFWCNPISGHATLYWYQQILGQGPKLLIQFQNNGVVDDSQLPKDRFSAERLKGVDSTLKIQPAKLEDSAVYLCASSSITGMGTSGRSYEQYFGPGTRLTVT.

This clonotype came up many times. The chain recombines TRBV28 with TRBJ2-5; 8 bases line up with TRBD1. J was trimmed by 5 bases and V by 6 bases; bases with no gene match: 8. Germline V gives CDR1 MDHEN, CDR2 SYDVKM. This CDR3 contains 14 residues. CDR3 in amino acids: CASSRDRRVETQYF. The CDR3 bases are TGTGCCAGCAGCAGGGACAGGCGGGTGGAGACCCAGTACTTC. The entire variable domain, with the rest obtained from reference TRBV28 and TRBJ2-5, is as follows: DVKVTQSSRYLVKRTGEKVFLECVQDMDHENMFWYRQDPGLGLRLIYFSYDVKMKEKGDIPEGYSVSREKKERFSLILESASTNQTSMYLCASSRDRRVETQYFGPGTRLLVL.

The table lists this clonotype with a few counts. The gene calls are TRBV12-3 or TRBV12-4 and TRBJ1-1, with TRBD1 as a possible D gene (5 bases). Trimming stripped 4 bases from V and 6 bases from J, with 18 bases between. This CDR3 has 15 residues. CDR3 sequence (DNA): TGTGCCAGCAGTTACACGGGACGGGCCCCACCTGAAGCTTTCTTT. Protein sequence: CASSYTGRAPPEAFF.

This clonotype was counted many times. J is TRBJ1-5 and V is TRBV27; TRBD1 matches 9 bases. The CDR3 contains 16 residues. V trimming: 4 bases; J trimming: 4 bases; junction bases outside the gene matches: 8. Germline-derived CDR1 and CDR2 are MNHEY and SMNVEV (reference sequence). The CDR3 bases are TGTGCCAGCAGTTCGCGAACCGGGACAGGGAATCAGCCCCAGCATTTT. This sequence encodes CASSSRTGTGNQPQHF.

The chain combines TRBV6-5 with TRBJ2-1; D call uncertain. The V and J ends lost 3 bases and 0 bases respectively, with 12 bases between them. The CDR3 covers 16 residues. Per the germline V gene, CDR1 is MNHEY and CDR2 is SVGAGI. The CDR3 DNA follows: TGTGCCAGCAGTTATGAGCCCAAGAGCTCCTACAATGAGCAGTTCTTC. This gives the protein CASSYEPKSSYNEQFF.

Only a few counts were recorded for this clonotype. The chain recombines TRBV12-3 or TRBV12-4 with TRBJ1-1; D not resolved. The CDR3 loop spans 13 amino acids. Trimming shortened V by 5 bases and J by 2 bases, and 9 bases separated the two germline ends. CDR3 nucleotides: TGTGCCAGCAGTAGGGCCCTAAACACTGAAGCTTTCTTT. Its protein is CASSRALNTEAFF.

The gene calls are TRBV5-1 and TRBJ1-2; D gene unclear. Germline V gives CDR1 SGHRS, CDR2 YFSETQ. The CDR3 sequence is 15 residues long. V was pared by 0 bases and J by 7 bases, with 16 bases between. CDR3 in amino acids: CASSLGQVESSGYTF. The CDR3 bases are TGCGCCAGCAGCTTGGGTCAGGTGGAATCCAGTGGCTACACCTTC.

This clonotype was counted ten times or more. V gene TRBV25-1 combines with J gene TRBJ1-2; 7 positions agree with TRBD1. Germline trimming cut 6 bases from V and 7 bases from J; bases unmatched to any gene: 8. CDR3 size: 13 residues. CDR1 and CDR2 (germline): MGHDK, SYGVNS. The CDR3 is CASSWKGAVGYTF. The CDR3 coding sequence is TGTGCCAGCAGCTGGAAGGGGGCGGTTGGCTACACCTTC.

This clonotype was counted at least ten times. The chain couples TRBV7-8 to TRBJ2-7; D remains ambiguous. V lost 1 base and J lost 0, with 10 bases in between. Germline V gives CDR1 SGHVS, CDR2 FQNEAQ. The CDR3 contains 15 residues. The CDR3 protein is CASSLVDLSSYEQYF. The CDR3 bases are TGTGCCAGCAGCTTAGTGGACCTGAGCTCCTACGAGCAGTACTTC.

This clonotype was observed many times. J is TRBJ2-2 and V is TRBV12-3 or TRBV12-4, with D perhaps given as TRBD1 or TRBD2 (5 bases each). The CDR3 has 17 residues. V was pared by 4 bases and J by 7 bases, with 22 bases between. CDR3 DNA: TGTGCCAGCAGTTCCCCAGGGCATACCATGAGCGGCGGGGAGCTGTTTTTT. Its protein is CASSSPGHTMSGGELFF.

This clonotype was seen ten or more times. The chain recombines TRBV10-3 with TRBJ2-5; TRBD1 agrees at 8 bases. The germline V gene has CDR1 ENHRY and CDR2 SYGVKD. V was pared by 9 bases and J by 3 bases, with 6 bases of the junction left unmatched. The CDR3 runs to 13 residues. The CDR3 loop reads CAMQGQGEETQYF. The CDR3 DNA sequence: TGTGCCATGCAAGGACAGGGAGAAGAGACCCAGTACTTC.

Many counts were recorded for this clonotype. The rearrangement links TRBV6-1 to TRBJ1-5; D gene ambiguous. With 4 bases removed from V and 5 bases from J, the gap between germline ends came to 12 bases. This CDR3 is 14 amino acids long. Germline CDR1 and CDR2: MNHNS and SASEGT. The CDR3 DNA is TGTGCCAGCAGTGGTTGGGTGGGCTATCAGCCCCAGCATTTT. Translating gives CASSGWVGYQPQHF.